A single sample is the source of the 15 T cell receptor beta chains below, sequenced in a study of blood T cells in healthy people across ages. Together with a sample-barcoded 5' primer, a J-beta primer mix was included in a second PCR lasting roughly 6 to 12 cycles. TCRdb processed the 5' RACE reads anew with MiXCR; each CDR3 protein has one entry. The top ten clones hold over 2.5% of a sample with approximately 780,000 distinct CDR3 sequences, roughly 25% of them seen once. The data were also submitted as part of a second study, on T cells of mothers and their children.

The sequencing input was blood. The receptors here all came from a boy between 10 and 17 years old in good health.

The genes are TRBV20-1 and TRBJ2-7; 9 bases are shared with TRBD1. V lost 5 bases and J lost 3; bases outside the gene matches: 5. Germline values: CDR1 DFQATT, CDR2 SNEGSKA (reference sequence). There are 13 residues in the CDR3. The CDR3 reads CSAPGTGSYEQYF. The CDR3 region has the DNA TGCAGTGCTCCCGGGACAGGGAGCTACGAGCAGTACTTC.

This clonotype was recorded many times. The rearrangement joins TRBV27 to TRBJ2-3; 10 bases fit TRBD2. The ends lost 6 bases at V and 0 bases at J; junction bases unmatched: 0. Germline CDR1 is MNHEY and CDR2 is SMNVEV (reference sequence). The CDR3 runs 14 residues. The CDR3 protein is CASRLAGSTDTQYF. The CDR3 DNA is TGTGCCAGCAGACTAGCGGGGAGCACAGATACGCAGTATTTT.

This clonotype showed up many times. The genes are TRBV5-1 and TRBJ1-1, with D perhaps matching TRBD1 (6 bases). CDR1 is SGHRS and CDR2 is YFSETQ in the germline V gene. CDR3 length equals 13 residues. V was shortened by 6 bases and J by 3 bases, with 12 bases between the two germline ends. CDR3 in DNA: TGCGCCAGCAAATTGGAGGGGGACACTGAAGCTTTCTTT. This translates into CASKLEGDTEAFF.

The DNA for the CDR3 is TGCAGTGCTACCGGGACCGCCAATGAGCAGTTCTTC. Translating it yields CSATGTANEQFF. The chain couples TRBV20-1 to TRBJ2-1, with D perhaps being TRBD1 or TRBD2 (5 bases each). CDR3 length: 12 amino acids. Germline CDR1 DFQATT, CDR2 SNEGSKA (reference sequence). V was clipped by 4 bases and J by 6 bases, with 10 bases between them.

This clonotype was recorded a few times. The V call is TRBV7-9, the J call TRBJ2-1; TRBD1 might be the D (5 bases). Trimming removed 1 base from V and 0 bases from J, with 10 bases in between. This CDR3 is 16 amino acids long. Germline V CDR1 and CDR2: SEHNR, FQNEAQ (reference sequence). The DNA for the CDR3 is TGTGCCAGCAGCTTAGACCAGGGATACTCCTACAATGAGCAGTTCTTC. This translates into CASSLDQGYSYNEQFF.

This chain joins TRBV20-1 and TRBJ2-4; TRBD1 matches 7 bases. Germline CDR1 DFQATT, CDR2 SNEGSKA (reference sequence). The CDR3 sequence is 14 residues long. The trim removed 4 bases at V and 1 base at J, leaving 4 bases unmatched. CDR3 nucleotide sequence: TGCAGTGCTACAACAGGGGTCGCCAAAAACATTCAGTACTTC. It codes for CSATTGVAKNIQYF.

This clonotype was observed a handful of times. This CDR3 reads CASSLWTNHIGADTQYF. In DNA form, the CDR3 reads TGTGCCAGCAGCTTATGGACCAACCATATTGGAGCAGATACGCAGTATTTT. The rearrangement links TRBV7-9 to TRBJ2-3; no definite D call. The germline V gene has CDR1 SEHNR and CDR2 FQNEAQ (reference sequence). V was clipped by 2 bases and J by 4 bases, with 19 bases between them. This CDR3 is built from 17 residues.

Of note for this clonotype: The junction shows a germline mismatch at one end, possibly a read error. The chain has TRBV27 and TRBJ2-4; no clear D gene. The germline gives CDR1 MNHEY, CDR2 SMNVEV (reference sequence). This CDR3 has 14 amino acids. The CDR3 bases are TGTGCCAGCGGAGCAGGCTTAGCCAAAAACATTCAGCACTTC. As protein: CASGAGLAKNIQHF.

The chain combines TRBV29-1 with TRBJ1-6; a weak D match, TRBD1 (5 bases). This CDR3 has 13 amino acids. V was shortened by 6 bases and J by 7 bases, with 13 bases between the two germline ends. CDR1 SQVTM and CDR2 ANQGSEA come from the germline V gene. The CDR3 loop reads CSVSTGFNSPLHF. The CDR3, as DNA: TGCAGCGTCTCCACAGGATTCAATTCACCCCTCCACTTT.

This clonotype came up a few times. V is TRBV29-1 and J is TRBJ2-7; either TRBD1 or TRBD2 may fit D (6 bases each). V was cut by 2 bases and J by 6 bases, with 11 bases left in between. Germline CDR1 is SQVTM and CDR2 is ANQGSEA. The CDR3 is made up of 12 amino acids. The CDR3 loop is CSVESGASEQYF. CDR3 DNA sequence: TGCAGCGTTGAATCGGGGGCCTCCGAGCAGTACTTC.

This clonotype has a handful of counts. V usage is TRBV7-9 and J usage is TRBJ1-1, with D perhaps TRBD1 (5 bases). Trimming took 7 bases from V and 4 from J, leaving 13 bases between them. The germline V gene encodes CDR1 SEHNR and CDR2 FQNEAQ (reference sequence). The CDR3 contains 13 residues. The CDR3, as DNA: TGTGCCAGCACCCCAAGGGGATTCACTGAAGCTTTCTTT. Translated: CASTPRGFTEAFF. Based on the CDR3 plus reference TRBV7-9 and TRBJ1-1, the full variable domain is DTGVSQNPRHKITKRGQNVTFRCDPISEHNRLYWYRQTLGQGPEFLTYFQNEAQLEKSRLLSDRFSAERPKGSFSTLEIQRTEQGDSAMYLCASTPRGFTEAFFGQGTRLTVV.

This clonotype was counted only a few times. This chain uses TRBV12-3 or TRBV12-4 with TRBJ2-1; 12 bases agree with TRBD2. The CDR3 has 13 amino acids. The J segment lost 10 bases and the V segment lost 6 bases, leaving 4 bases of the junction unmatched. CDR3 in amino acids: CASSRLAGEEQFF. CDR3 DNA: TGTGCCAGCAGCCGACTAGCGGGGGAAGAGCAGTTCTTC.

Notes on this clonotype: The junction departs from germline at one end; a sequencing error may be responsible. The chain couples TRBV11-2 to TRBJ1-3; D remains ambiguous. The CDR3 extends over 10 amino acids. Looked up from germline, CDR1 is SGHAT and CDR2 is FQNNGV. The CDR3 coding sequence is TGTGCCGTCTTTGGAAACACCGTATATTTT. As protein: CAVFGNTVYF.

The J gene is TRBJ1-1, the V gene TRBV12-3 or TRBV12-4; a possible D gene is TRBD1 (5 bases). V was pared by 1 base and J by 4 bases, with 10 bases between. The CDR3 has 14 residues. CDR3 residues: CASSLEGTITEAFF. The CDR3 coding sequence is TGTGCCAGCAGTTTAGAAGGGACGATCACTGAAGCTTTCTTT.

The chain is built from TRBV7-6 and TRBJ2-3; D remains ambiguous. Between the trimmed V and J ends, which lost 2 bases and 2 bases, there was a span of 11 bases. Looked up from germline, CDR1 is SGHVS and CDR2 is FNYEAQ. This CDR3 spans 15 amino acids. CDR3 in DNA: TGTGCCAGCAGCTTAACGATGGCCCCCACAGATACGCAGTATTTT. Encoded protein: CASSLTMAPTDTQYF.